This paragraph reports one T cell receptor beta chain. Its specificity is unknown. The data were produced by immunoSEQ multiplex PCR, yet TCRdb's version contains in-frame clones alone and is incomplete. Of approximately 120,000 clones in the sample, 85% to 90% were seen once. The data originate from a study of T cell responses to AZD1222 COVID-19 vaccine. Germline-derived CDR1 and CDR2 are LNHDA and SQIVND (reference sequence). Trimming took 7 bases from V and 2 from J, leaving 11 bases between them. The CDR3 runs 13 residues. Study conclusions and caveats: Just a handful of AZD1222 recipients tested seropositive at baseline. An increase in Spike-specific TCR breadth and depth was observed after two AZD1222 doses. Clonal diversity was possibly underestimated, and the donors were mostly white British, with more females. Researchers report vaccine-associated CD4 TCRs spanning spike, with dominance at 160-218 and 743-854.

The genes are TRBV19 and TRBJ2-5, with D possibly TRBD1 on 6 matching bases. The sequence came from an adult in good health. This material consisted of peripheral blood, taken on day 0 of MenACWY control vaccination. The CDR3 bases are TGTGCCAGTAACGCAGGGGTTCAAGAGACCCAGTACTTC. Its protein is CASNAGVQETQYF.